This T cell receptor beta chain was sequenced in a study of blood T cell repertoires in COVID-19 (dated by TCRdb to the early 2020s). Describing the broader study: The collaborator samples originated in the United States, Italy and Spain and spanned the acute and convalescent phases of COVID-19. The prospective study material was composed of cDNA or gDNA derived from T cells, B-cell-depleted T cells, or PBMCs. The dataset comprised deeply sampled blood TCRbeta repertoires from subjects exposed to, actively infected with, or recovered from COVID-19. The repertoires were released in a freely available public database meant as a resource for research on the immune response to SARS-CoV-2. The samples were drawn from two sources: the first 160 participants of the ongoing ImmuneRACE study, and 1,000 to 1,500 subjects contributed by 6 global collaborators. Nearly every sample came with metadata listing a de-identified subject ID, COVID-19 status, age in years and sex. HLA class I and class II types, where available, came from metadata supplied by the sample provider rather than from assay-based typing. What the research found in general, with its limitations: The quantity of clinical and demographic metadata differed by source and by participant and was supplied without curation.

Worth noting for this clone: No antigen is known for it. Base qualities are missing; no much larger clone stands one base away.

Collaborating institutions collected whole blood in K2EDTA tubes following their own protocols. Collaborator samples were shipped for TCRbeta analysis as frozen whole blood, isolated PBMCs, or DNA extracted from either sample type. The immunoSEQ Assay, a bias-controlled multiplex PCR, was used to amplify TCRbeta CDR3 regions from genomic DNA. The authors' analysis ran thus. The number of nucleated cells in each sample was estimated from the amplification of reference gene primers within the assay. Sequence reads were collapsed and filtered to measure the absolute abundance of every unique TCRbeta CDR3 rearrangement. For each sample, productive Simpson clonality was calculated as the square root of Simpson's diversity index across productive rearrangements. TCRdb re-hosts the immuneACCESS table, in-frame sequences only. Its copies lack some clones; in the studies checked, an unresolved V gene accounts for under half of them, and the cause for the rest is not known. That table is the source of V, J and clone size, and D and trimming were worked out from the DNA. In all, the sample holds 200,000 to 250,000 clones, and around nine tenths of those were seen once. Jointly, the top ten make up roughly 1.5% of the sample.

CDR3 length: 14 amino acids, cysteine to phenylalanine. Only the CDR3 DNA is retained, 42 bases long and in frame from the first base. The CDR1 and CDR2 encoded by the germline V gene are SGHTA and FQGNSA. A distance of 14 bases separates the germline ends of V and J, which lose 5 bases and 7 bases respectively. This TCR derives from a man aged 18 to 35 with active or convalescent COVID-19. The sequencing input was peripheral blood. This chain is built from TRBV7-2 and TRBJ2-2, and possibly TRBD2, on 6 matching bases. The nucleotide sequence is TGTGCCAGCAGCCCGGGGCGGGGAGGCGGGGAGCTGTTTTTT. The resulting protein is CASSPGRGGGELFF.